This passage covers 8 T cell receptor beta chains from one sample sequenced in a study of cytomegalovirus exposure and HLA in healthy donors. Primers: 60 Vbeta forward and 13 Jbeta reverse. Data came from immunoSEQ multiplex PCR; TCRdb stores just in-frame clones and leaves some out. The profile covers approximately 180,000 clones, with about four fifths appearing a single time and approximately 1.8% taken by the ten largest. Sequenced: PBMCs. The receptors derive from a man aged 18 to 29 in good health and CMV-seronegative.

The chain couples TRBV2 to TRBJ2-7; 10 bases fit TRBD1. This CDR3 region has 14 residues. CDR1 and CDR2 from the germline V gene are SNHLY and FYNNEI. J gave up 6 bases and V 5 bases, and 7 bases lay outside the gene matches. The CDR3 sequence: CASSYGTGAREQYF. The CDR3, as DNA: TGTGCCAGCAGTTACGGGACAGGGGCTCGCGAGCAGTACTTC.

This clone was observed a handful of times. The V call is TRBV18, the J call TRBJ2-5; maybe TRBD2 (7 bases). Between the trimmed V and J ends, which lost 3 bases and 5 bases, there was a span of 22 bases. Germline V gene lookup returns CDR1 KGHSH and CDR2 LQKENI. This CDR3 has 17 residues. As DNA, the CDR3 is TGTGCCAGCTCACCTGGGACACGGGGGGACCTCCGGGAGACCCAGTACTTC. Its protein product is CASSPGTRGDLRETQYF.

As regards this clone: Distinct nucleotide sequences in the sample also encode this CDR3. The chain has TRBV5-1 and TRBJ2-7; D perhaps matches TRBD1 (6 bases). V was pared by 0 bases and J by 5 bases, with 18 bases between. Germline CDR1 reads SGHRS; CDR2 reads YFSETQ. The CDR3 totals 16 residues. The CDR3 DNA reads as TGCGCCAGCAGCTTGGAGGGCAGGACAGAATTTGACGAGCAGTACTTC. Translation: CASSLEGRTEFDEQYF. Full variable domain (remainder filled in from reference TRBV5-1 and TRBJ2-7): KAGVTQTPRYLIKTRGQQVTLSCSPISGHRSVSWYQQTPGQGLQFLFEYFSETQRNKGNFPGRFSGRQFSNSRSEMNVSTLELGDSALYLCASSLEGRTEFDEQYFGPGTRLTVT.

Written as DNA, the CDR3 is TGTGCCAGCAGCCCCGGGACAGGGAAAGAGACCCAGTACTTC. Protein: CASSPGTGKETQYF. The rearrangement joins TRBV2 to TRBJ2-5; 9 bases align to TRBD1. The V gene's germline CDR1 is SNHLY and CDR2 FYNNEI. The CDR3 length is 14 residues. V shed 6 bases and J 3 bases; nucleotides not matched to a gene: 5.

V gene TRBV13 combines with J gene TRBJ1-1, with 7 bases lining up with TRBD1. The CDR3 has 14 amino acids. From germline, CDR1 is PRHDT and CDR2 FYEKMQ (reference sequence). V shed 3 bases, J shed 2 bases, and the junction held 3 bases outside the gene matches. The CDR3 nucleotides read TGTGCCAGCAGCTTTGGGACAGCCAACACTGAAGCTTTCTTT. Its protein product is CASSFGTANTEAFF.

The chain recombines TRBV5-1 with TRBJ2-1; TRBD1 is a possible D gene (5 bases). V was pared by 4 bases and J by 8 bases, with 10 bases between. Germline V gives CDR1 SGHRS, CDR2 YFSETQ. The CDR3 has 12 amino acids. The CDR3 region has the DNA TGCGCCAGCAGCGTCCTAGGGGATGAGCAGTTCTTC. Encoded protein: CASSVLGDEQFF. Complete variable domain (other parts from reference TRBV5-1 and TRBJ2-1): KAGVTQTPRYLIKTRGQQVTLSCSPISGHRSVSWYQQTPGQGLQFLFEYFSETQRNKGNFPGRFSGRQFSNSRSEMNVSTLELGDSALYLCASSVLGDEQFFGPGTRLTVL.

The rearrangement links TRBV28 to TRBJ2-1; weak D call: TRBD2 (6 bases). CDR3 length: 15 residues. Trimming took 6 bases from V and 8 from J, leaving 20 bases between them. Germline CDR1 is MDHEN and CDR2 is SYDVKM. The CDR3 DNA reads TGTGCCAGCAGAGGTTCTTCTAGCGCGCCCTATGAGCAGTTCTTC. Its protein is CASRGSSSAPYEQFF.

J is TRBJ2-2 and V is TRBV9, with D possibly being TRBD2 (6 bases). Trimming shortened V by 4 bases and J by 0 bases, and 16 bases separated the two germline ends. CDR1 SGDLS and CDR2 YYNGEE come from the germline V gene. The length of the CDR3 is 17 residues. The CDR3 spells CASSPEGRTSNTGELFF. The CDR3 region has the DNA TGTGCCAGCAGCCCGGAGGGGCGGACTTCGAACACCGGGGAGCTGTTTTTT.